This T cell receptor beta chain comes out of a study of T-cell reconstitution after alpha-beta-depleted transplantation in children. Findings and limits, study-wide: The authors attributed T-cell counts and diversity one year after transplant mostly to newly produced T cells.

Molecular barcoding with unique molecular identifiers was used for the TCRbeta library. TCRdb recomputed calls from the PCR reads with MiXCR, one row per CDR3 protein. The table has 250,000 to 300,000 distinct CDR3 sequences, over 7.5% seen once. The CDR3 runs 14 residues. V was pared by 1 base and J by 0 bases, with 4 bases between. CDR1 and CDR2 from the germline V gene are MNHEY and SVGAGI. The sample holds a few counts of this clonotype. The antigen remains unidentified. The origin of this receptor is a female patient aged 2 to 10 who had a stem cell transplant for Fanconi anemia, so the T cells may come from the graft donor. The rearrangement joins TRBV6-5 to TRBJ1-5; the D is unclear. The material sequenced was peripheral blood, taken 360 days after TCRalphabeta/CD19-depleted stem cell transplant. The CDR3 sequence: CASSYYNSNQPQHF. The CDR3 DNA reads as TGTGCCAGCAGTTACTACAATAGCAATCAGCCCCAGCATTTT.